This TCR beta chain was captured in a study of blood T cell repertoires in COVID-19. The CDR3 loop spans 14 amino acids. Per the germline V gene, CDR1 is SEHNR and CDR2 is FQNEAQ (reference sequence). Trimming removed 5 bases from V and 3 bases from J, with 14 bases in between. Profiled with immunoSEQ multiplex PCR; TCRdb holds only in-frame clones, not every one. Of about 59,000 clones listed, about 81% are singletons. The chain links TRBV7-9 to TRBJ2-7; perhaps TRBD1 as D (6 bases). This receptor was taken from a man aged 60 to 69 with COVID-19, enrolled during active disease. The sequenced sample was peripheral blood. In nucleotides, the CDR3 is TGTGCCAGCAGCCCTGGGGGCATAAGCTACGAGCAGTACTTC. This gives the protein CASSPGGISYEQYF.